The rows below give T cell receptor beta chains drawn from one sample of a study of cytomegalovirus exposure and HLA in healthy donors. Repertoires were generated with immunoSEQ multiplex PCR, while TCRdb's copy carries only in-frame clones and drops some. The table has around 240,000 clones, 90% seen once. The sequenced material came from PBMCs. The receptor source for this set is a woman aged 18-29 years in good health and CMV-seronegative. Both conserved end residues are trimmed from each CDR3. Fields, in order: CDR3 protein, CDR3 length, V gene, J gene.

CDR3: ASSQPVGRPYEQY
length: 13
V: TRBV18
J: TRBJ2-7

CDR3: ASSLWLAGGFPTDTQY
length: 16
V: TRBV7-9
J: TRBJ2-3

CDR3: ASSQETSGGRETQY
length: 14
V: TRBV4-3
J: TRBJ2-5

CDR3: ASSLWSSYTDTQY
length: 13
V: TRBV5-6
J: TRBJ2-3

CDR3: ASSLATNYGYT
length: 11
V: TRBV4-1
J: TRBJ1-2

CDR3: ASSLGPLAGGPNEQF
length: 15
V: TRBV5-1
J: TRBJ2-1

CDR3: ASSPTAGANVLT
length: 12
V: TRBV6-5
J: TRBJ2-6

CDR3: ASSPTGVDGYT
length: 11
V: TRBV13
J: TRBJ1-2

CDR3: ASSLSGGRLNEQF
length: 13
V: TRBV5-6
J: TRBJ2-1

CDR3: ASTRDSSYNSPLH
length: 13
V: TRBV9
J: TRBJ1-6